This T cell receptor (beta chain) was obtained from a study of T cell clonality in common variable immunodeficiency. Broader study findings: In common variable immunodeficiency, TCR beta chains reportedly carried fewer deletions and N-nucleotide insertions. T cell subpopulation sequencing would be needed to explain CVID clonality.

Germline V lookup: CDR1 SGHAT, CDR2 FQNNGV. The CDR3 loop spans 13 amino acids. Trimming removed 4 bases at V and 8 bases at J, with 12 bases between. Control and CVID samples contributed equal amounts of genomic DNA. This table comes from immunoSEQ multiplex PCR, and its TCRdb copy is limited to in-frame clones, with some not included. The sample contains about 35,000 clones, none of them singletons. At least ten counts were recorded for this clone. The antigen remains unidentified. The CDR3 goes on 3 residues after the read ends, and that part is filled in from the germline J gene. The gene calls are TRBV11-2 and TRBJ2-1; D possibly corresponds to TRBD2 (6 bases). Source material: peripheral blood mononuclear cells. This TCR derives from a person aged 18 to 75 in good health. The CDR3 region is CASSSSWGDEQFF. CDR3 bases read: TGTGCCAGCAGCTCTTCCTGGGGGGATGAG.